A selection of T cell receptor beta chains follows, all from one sample in a study of T cells in Graves' hyperthyroidism and ophthalmopathy. Using its own MiXCR run on the multiplex PCR reads, TCRdb lists one record per CDR3 protein. The sample has about 840,000 distinct CDR3 sequences, 38% seen once; the top ten hold 8.9%. Material for sequencing was blood. The receptor source for this set is a man younger than 35 with Graves' hyperthyroidism. Each CDR3 is given with its conserved first and last residue. D genes are given only for firm matches. The size field is filled for only some rows; it gives once, few, many or a size class.

d_call: NA; j_call: TRBJ1-6; clone_size: many; v_call: TRBV12-3/TRBV12-4; cdr3_nt: TGTGCCAGCACCTTCGGCCCTGCAGGTTCACCCCTCCACTTT; cdr3_aa: CASTFGPAGSPLHF
d_call: NA; j_call: TRBJ2-2; clone_size: NA; v_call: TRBV9; cdr3_nt: TGTGCCAGCAGCGTTGAACCAGGGGTGAACACCGGGGAGCTGTTTTTT; cdr3_aa: CASSVEPGVNTGELFF
d_call: NA; j_call: TRBJ1-2; clone_size: NA; v_call: TRBV9; cdr3_nt: TGTGCCAGCAGCCCTGAACCCGGGACGGATGCTAACTATGGCTACACCTTC; cdr3_aa: CASSPEPGTDANYGYTF
d_call: NA; j_call: TRBJ1-2; clone_size: NA; v_call: TRBV4-1; cdr3_nt: TGCGCCAGCAGCCAATTGACAACTAACTATGGCTACACCTTC; cdr3_aa: CASSQLTTNYGYTF
d_call: NA; j_call: TRBJ2-7; clone_size: NA; v_call: TRBV5-6; cdr3_nt: TGTGCCAGCAGCTTCGCCCAAGAGCAGTACTTC; cdr3_aa: CASSFAQEQYF
d_call: NA; j_call: TRBJ2-5; clone_size: NA; v_call: TRBV5-4; cdr3_nt: TGTGCCAGCAGCTTGGGTGGTCAGGCTGATACCCAGTACTTC; cdr3_aa: CASSLGGQADTQYF
d_call: TRBD1; j_call: TRBJ1-6; clone_size: many; v_call: TRBV5-4; cdr3_nt: TGTGCCAGCAGCGGGGGACAGGGGGATTCACCCCTCCACTTT; cdr3_aa: CASSGGQGDSPLHF
d_call: TRBD1; j_call: TRBJ1-5; clone_size: many; v_call: TRBV15; cdr3_nt: TGTGCCACCAGCAGGCCCGAGGACAGGGGGGGCAATCAGCCCCAGCATTTT; cdr3_aa: CATSRPEDRGGNQPQHF
d_call: NA; j_call: TRBJ2-7; clone_size: many; v_call: TRBV7-9; cdr3_nt: TGTGCCAGCAGCTTAGTGGGAGAGAAAGAGCAGTACTTC; cdr3_aa: CASSLVGEKEQYF
d_call: NA; j_call: TRBJ1-5; clone_size: many; v_call: TRBV19; cdr3_nt: TGTGCCAGTACCCCGGGTGATGGAGCCCAGCATTTT; cdr3_aa: CASTPGDGAQHF
d_call: TRBD1; j_call: TRBJ2-7; clone_size: NA; v_call: TRBV5-6; cdr3_nt: TGTGCCAGCAGCTCGACAACCGGGACAGGCCTCTCCTACGAGCAGTACTTC; cdr3_aa: CASSSTTGTGLSYEQYF
d_call: NA; j_call: TRBJ1-1; clone_size: few; v_call: TRBV12-3/TRBV12-4; cdr3_nt: TGTGCCAGCCGCCTTATGGGACCGAACACTGAAGCTTTCTTT; cdr3_aa: CASRLMGPNTEAFF
d_call: NA; j_call: TRBJ1-6; clone_size: few; v_call: TRBV20-1; cdr3_nt: TGCAGTGCTAGAGGGACAGAGAGCTCCTATAATTCACCCCTCCACTTT; cdr3_aa: CSARGTESSYNSPLHF
d_call: TRBD1; j_call: TRBJ2-5; clone_size: NA; v_call: TRBV29-1; cdr3_nt: TGCAGCGTTGGACAGGGGATAGAGACCCAGTACTTC; cdr3_aa: CSVGQGIETQYF
d_call: TRBD2; j_call: TRBJ2-5; clone_size: NA; v_call: TRBV24-1; cdr3_nt: TGTGCCACCAGTCCTAGCGGGCCCGACCAAGAGACCCAGTACTTC; cdr3_aa: CATSPSGPDQETQYF
d_call: NA; j_call: TRBJ1-3; clone_size: NA; v_call: TRBV9; cdr3_nt: TGTGCCAGCAGTCAAAGGGGGGACTCTGGAAACACCATATATTTT; cdr3_aa: CASSQRGDSGNTIYF
d_call: NA; j_call: TRBJ1-2; clone_size: NA; v_call: TRBV29-1; cdr3_nt: TGCAGCGTTGAGGGGGAGGGCTACACCTTC; cdr3_aa: CSVEGEGYTF
d_call: TRBD1; j_call: TRBJ2-7; clone_size: NA; v_call: TRBV20-1; cdr3_nt: TGCAGTGCCGACGACAGGGCGGAAGCCGCCTACGAGCAGTACTTC; cdr3_aa: CSADDRAEAAYEQYF
d_call: NA; j_call: TRBJ2-2; clone_size: few; v_call: TRBV6-6; cdr3_nt: TGTGCCAGCAGCATGGCCCAGGTGGCCGGGGAGCTGTTTTTT; cdr3_aa: CASSMAQVAGELFF
d_call: NA; j_call: TRBJ2-1; clone_size: NA; v_call: TRBV10-2; cdr3_nt: TGCGCCAGCACCAGACAGCGCAACAATGAGCAGTTCTTC; cdr3_aa: CASTRQRNNEQFF
d_call: TRBD1; j_call: TRBJ1-2; clone_size: NA; v_call: TRBV6-5; cdr3_nt: TGTGCCACCAGACAGGGAGGTGGCTACACCTTC; cdr3_aa: CATRQGGGYTF
d_call: NA; j_call: TRBJ1-1; clone_size: NA; v_call: TRBV12-3/TRBV12-4; cdr3_nt: TGTGCCAGCAGCCCTCCGGGAGAGCCTGACGCTGAAGCTTTCTTT; cdr3_aa: CASSPPGEPDAEAFF
d_call: TRBD1; j_call: TRBJ2-5; clone_size: NA; v_call: TRBV19; cdr3_nt: TGTGCCAGTAGAACCGGGACAGGGTCTTCCCAAGAGACCCAGTACTTC; cdr3_aa: CASRTGTGSSQETQYF
d_call: NA; j_call: TRBJ1-3; clone_size: many; v_call: TRBV5-1; cdr3_nt: TGCGCCAGCAGCTTGGGACACCGCTCTGGAAACACCATATATTTT; cdr3_aa: CASSLGHRSGNTIYF
d_call: NA; j_call: TRBJ1-4; clone_size: NA; v_call: TRBV9; cdr3_nt: TGTGCCAGCAGCTTTGCCCACGGAAGTAATGAAAAACTGTTTTTT; cdr3_aa: CASSFAHGSNEKLFF
d_call: NA; j_call: TRBJ1-2; clone_size: many; v_call: TRBV9; cdr3_nt: TGTGCCAGCAGCCCCCTCAGCCTGCGTAACTATGGCTACACCTTC; cdr3_aa: CASSPLSLRNYGYTF
d_call: NA; j_call: TRBJ1-6; clone_size: many; v_call: TRBV11-3; cdr3_nt: TGTGCCACTACAGACAGCCTTAATTCACCCCTCCACTTT; cdr3_aa: CATTDSLNSPLHF
d_call: TRBD2; j_call: TRBJ2-7; clone_size: many; v_call: TRBV7-7; cdr3_nt: TGTGCTAGCAGCCCTGGCAGCGGGAGCTCCTACGAGCAGTACTTC; cdr3_aa: CASSPGSGSSYEQYF
d_call: NA; j_call: TRBJ1-6; clone_size: NA; v_call: TRBV2; cdr3_nt: TGTGCCAGCCGAGGAAATTATAATTCACCCCTCCACTTT; cdr3_aa: CASRGNYNSPLHF
d_call: TRBD1; j_call: TRBJ1-1; clone_size: NA; v_call: TRBV19; cdr3_nt: TGTGTCAGTAGTATCGGGCAGGGGGCCACTGAAGCTTTCTTT; cdr3_aa: CVSSIGQGATEAFF
d_call: NA; j_call: TRBJ1-1; clone_size: NA; v_call: TRBV6-5; cdr3_nt: TGTGCCAGCAGTTTTAGCACGGCGAACACTGAAGCTTTCTTT; cdr3_aa: CASSFSTANTEAFF
d_call: NA; j_call: TRBJ2-7; clone_size: NA; v_call: TRBV7-2; cdr3_nt: TGTGCCAGCAGCCCCAACAGCTTGGGCTCCTACGAGCAGTACTTC; cdr3_aa: CASSPNSLGSYEQYF
d_call: NA; j_call: TRBJ1-5; clone_size: NA; v_call: TRBV14; cdr3_nt: TGTGCCAGCTCACCAATTGCCGGTCGGGATCAGCCCCAGCATTTT; cdr3_aa: CASSPIAGRDQPQHF
d_call: NA; j_call: TRBJ1-5; clone_size: NA; v_call: TRBV10-3; cdr3_nt: TGTGCCATCAGTGATAGTCACTCGGCCCAGCCCCAGCATTTT; cdr3_aa: CAISDSHSAQPQHF
d_call: TRBD2; j_call: TRBJ2-5; clone_size: many; v_call: TRBV25-1; cdr3_nt: TGTGCCAGCAGTGGACTAGCGGGGGAAGAGACCCAGTACTTC; cdr3_aa: CASSGLAGEETQYF
d_call: TRBD1; j_call: TRBJ2-5; clone_size: few; v_call: TRBV5-1; cdr3_nt: TGCGCCAGCCACACGGACAGGGGGCGACAAGAGACCCAGTACTTC; cdr3_aa: CASHTDRGRQETQYF
d_call: NA; j_call: TRBJ2-6; clone_size: few; v_call: TRBV4-1; cdr3_nt: TGCGCCAGCAGCCCAAGGGGTATCTCTGGGGCCAACGTCCTGACTTTC; cdr3_aa: CASSPRGISGANVLTF
d_call: NA; j_call: TRBJ2-7; clone_size: many; v_call: TRBV7-4; cdr3_nt: TGTGCCAGCAGCCCGCTTACGGGCGTCCAGCCCTACGAGCAGTACTTC; cdr3_aa: CASSPLTGVQPYEQYF
d_call: TRBD1; j_call: TRBJ2-7; clone_size: NA; v_call: TRBV20-1; cdr3_nt: TGCAGTGCTGGGACAGGGATAATCCACGAGCAGTACTTC; cdr3_aa: CSAGTGIIHEQYF
d_call: TRBD1; j_call: TRBJ1-1; clone_size: few; v_call: TRBV5-8; cdr3_nt: TGTGCCAGCAGCAGAGGGGACAGGAGGACTGAAGCTTTCTTT; cdr3_aa: CASSRGDRRTEAFF
d_call: NA; j_call: TRBJ2-5; clone_size: NA; v_call: TRBV29-1; cdr3_nt: TGCAGCGTTGCGGACAGCCTCAATCAGCCCCAGTACTTC; cdr3_aa: CSVADSLNQPQYF
d_call: NA; j_call: TRBJ1-6; clone_size: NA; v_call: TRBV20-1; cdr3_nt: TGCAGTGCTAGAGGACTTAATTCACCCCTCCACTTT; cdr3_aa: CSARGLNSPLHF